This T cell receptor beta chain was identified in a study of cytomegalovirus exposure and HLA in healthy donors. Primers included in the PCR were 60 Vbeta and 13 Jbeta primers. As handled by the study authors: Among the unique TCR beta chains that a later analysis counted, around 82 million in all, about 10 million were shared. The table came from immunoSEQ multiplex PCR; TCRdb's copy has only in-frame clones and leaves some out. V, J and clone size reflect that table, while D and trimming were determined from the DNA. The data show approximately 100,000 clones, about 79% seen once. Germline CDR1 MNHEY, CDR2 SVGAGI. The CDR3 runs 15 residues. The V end lost 6 bases, the J end lost 2 bases, and 14 bases lay between the germline ends.

The TCR originated in a man in his sixties in good health and CMV-seropositive. The sequenced sample consisted of PBMCs. The rearrangement uses TRBV6-5 and TRBJ2-1, with D maybe TRBD1 (6 bases). The CDR3, as DNA: TGTGCCAGCAGAGCCGGGACATATACCTACAATGAGCAGTTCTTC. Translated: CASRAGTYTYNEQFF.